This T cell receptor beta chain was obtained from a study of blood T cell repertoires in COVID-19. The wider study: Acute-phase and convalescent COVID-19 samples originated in the United States, Italy and Spain. The analysed material was cDNA or gDNA that came from T cells, B-cell-depleted T cells, or PBMCs.

During active infection, Seattle patients enrolled and were then monitored through disease. Germline V CDR1 and CDR2: KGHSH, LQKENI. The CDR3 spans 15 residues. V lost 8 bases and J 0 bases, leaving 14 bases between the germline ends. Sequenced by immunoSEQ multiplex PCR; TCRdb stores in-frame clones only, minus some. The repertoire includes 200,000 to 300,000 clones, more than 75% of them detected once, and roughly 5.6% sits in the top ten. The specimen was peripheral blood. This chain uses TRBV18 with TRBJ1-3; unclear D gene. The receptor's source is a woman aged 60-70 years with COVID-19, enrolled during active disease. As DNA, the CDR3 is TGTGCCAGCGCCCCCGGGTCACCCTCTGGAAACACCATATATTTT. Protein sequence: CASAPGSPSGNTIYF. The full variable domain, completed using reference TRBV18 and TRBJ1-3, is NAGVMQNPRHLVRRRGQEARLRCSPMKGHSHVYWYRQLPEEGLKFMVYLQKENIIDESGMPKERFSAEFPKEGPSILRIQQVVRGDSAAYFCASAPGSPSGNTIYFGEGSWLTVV.